This T cell receptor (beta chain) was obtained from a study of T cell responses to AZD1222 COVID-19 vaccine (TCRdb year 2021). In terms of the full investigation: Because spike-specific TCR depth and breadth did not differ between the two schedules, AZD1222 recipients who got a second dose at roughly 4 weeks were pooled with those who got a second dose at roughly 12 weeks. Trial participants were enrolled by age into subgroups of 18-55, 56-69 and 70-plus years, and about 150, 27 and 61 TCR-sequenced participants, respectively, were included in these subgroups. TCR sequencing was performed for more than 230 trial participants, of whom about 200 were given two doses of AZD1222 and some 26 were given two doses of MenACWY control vaccine.

The label giving this sample's time point can be read as: baseline before first vaccination. Vaccinee samples came from UK trials COV001 and COV002, including a single-blind randomized controlled phase 2/3 trial of AZD1222 (ChAdOx1 nCoV-19) in healthy adults. For TCRbeta chain sequencing, PBMC samples from trial participants were taken at day 0 and at day 28 after the second dose. CDR1 and CDR2, per the germline V gene, are MDHEN and SYDVKM. Trimming costs V 3 bases and J 6 bases, and their ends lie 12 bases apart. The CDR3, cysteine through phenylalanine, is 14 amino acids long. Just the 42-base CDR3 DNA is kept, in frame starting at base 1. About this clone: Its binding antigen is unknown. Base qualities were left out, and no much larger clone turns up one base away.

The investigation overall reported the following: Only a handful of AZD1222 recipients were SARS-CoV-2 seropositive at baseline, limiting conclusions about previously exposed vaccinees. In the small 56-69-year group, the increase in depth fell short of significance, most likely because of low power. Participants were mostly white British and included more females than males, and it was suggested by the authors that clonal diversity may have been underestimated. Nearly half of unique spike-specific TCRs reportedly recognized epitopes outside regions mutated in the B.1.351 and B.1.1.7 variants. The vaccine-associated CD4 TCRs covered the entire spike protein, and the dominant responses fell in regions 160-218 and 743-854. Because no samples from the day 14 peak response were available, repertoires could be characterized only after the peak T cell response. Spike-specific TCR breadth and depth rose significantly after two AZD1222 doses compared with day 0 and with MenACWY recipients.

The CDR3 regions of human TCRbeta chains were subjected to immunosequencing. As for the authors' bioinformatics: Repertoire TCRs were matched against a reference library of SARS-CoV-2-specific TCRs generated with the MIRA antigen-specificity platform. Breadth was defined as the fraction of unique TCRs that were SARS-CoV-2-associated, and depth was defined as the fraction of total T cells that were SARS-CoV-2-associated. Each spike-specific TCR was assigned to its reactive spike region and to a CD4 or CD8 class using the MIRA data. Log10-transformed breadth and depth values were compared by one-way ANOVA with Sidak's multiple comparisons tests. As stored in TCRdb, this immuneACCESS dataset retains in-frame rearrangements with V and J assigned. A fraction of the clones does not appear; measured against another copy, unresolved V genes explain less than half of the discrepancy, and the remainder lacks a known reason. The V and J calls and clone size were taken over from that table, and D and trimming were inferred from the DNA. The sample data list 100,000 to 150,000 clones, and approximately 94% of these were observed just once. Around 6.6% of the sample is in the top ten clones.

The sample consisted of peripheral blood, taken on day 0 of AZD1222 vaccination. The receptor comes from an adult in good health. The sequence links TRBV28 to TRBJ2-1, and the D gene may be TRBD2, 7 bases matching. The CDR3 region reads CASSFMRGGNEQFF. DNA sequence: TGTGCCAGCAGTTTTATGAGGGGGGGCAATGAGCAGTTCTTC.